These 20 T cell receptor beta chains share one sample of origin, sequenced in a study of blood T cells in healthy people across ages. Using a J-beta primer mix together with a sample-barcoded 5' primer, a second PCR was run for about 6 to 12 cycles. Using its own MiXCR run on the 5' RACE reads, TCRdb lists one record per CDR3 protein. The sample has roughly 1.5 million distinct CDR3 sequences; about 45% are singletons. The sequencing sample was made of blood. All receptors come from a woman aged 18 to 35 in good health.

The rearrangement joins TRBV4-3 to TRBJ1-1; perhaps TRBD1 as D (5 bases). Germline V gene sequence: CDR1 LGHNA, CDR2 YSLEER. CDR3 length equals 15 residues. Trimming shortened V by 1 base and J by 0 bases, and 9 bases separated the two germline ends. The CDR3 region has the DNA TGCGCCAGCAGCCAAGGACAGTTCATGAACACTGAAGCTTTCTTT. Amino acids: CASSQGQFMNTEAFF.

J is TRBJ2-1 and V is TRBV4-3; D not certain. Germline V gene sequence: CDR1 LGHNA, CDR2 YSLEER. CDR3 length: 15 amino acids. V was clipped by 1 base and J by 0 bases, with 7 bases between them. CDR3 DNA sequence: TGCGCCAGCAGCCAAGTCGTTTGCTCCTACAATGAGCAGTTCTTC. It yields the protein CASSQVVCSYNEQFF.

The chain has TRBV7-2 and TRBJ1-2; no clear D gene. The V gene's germline CDR1 is SGHTA and CDR2 FQGNSA. The ends were cut back, 2 bases at V and 4 bases at J, with 8 bases in the middle. CDR3 length equals 13 residues. The CDR3, as DNA: TGTGCCAGCAGCTTAAGTACGGCCTATGGCTACACCTTC. It translates to CASSLSTAYGYTF.

This rearrangement joins TRBV7-9 to TRBJ1-6, with 8 bases matching TRBD1. CDR3 length equals 15 residues. Germline loops: CDR1 SEHNR, CDR2 FQNEAQ (reference sequence). V lost 6 bases to trimming and J lost 9 bases; unmatched junction nucleotides: 10. The CDR3 DNA is TGTGCCAGCAGTAATGGTGGACAGGGTAGTTCACCCCTCCACTTT. Amino acids: CASSNGGQGSSPLHF.

With respect to this clonotype: One junction end does not reproduce the germline sequence, and a read error may be involved. V gene TRBV20-1 combines with J gene TRBJ1-2; 9 bases agree with TRBD1. Germline V gives CDR1 DFQATT, CDR2 SNEGSKA (reference sequence). The CDR3 covers 12 residues. For the CDR3, the DNA is TGCAGTGCTCAGGGACAGGGAAGAGGCTACATCTTC. This translates into CSAQGQGRGYIF.

The CDR3 sequence is CASRDSLAYEQYF. The CDR3 DNA sequence: TGTGCCAGCAGGGATTCCCTTGCCTACGAGCAGTACTTC. J is TRBJ2-7 and V is TRBV7-2; D is uncertain. The germline V gene encodes CDR1 SGHTA and CDR2 FQGNSA. This CDR3 has 13 amino acids. V gave up 6 bases and J gave up 2 bases, with 11 bases separating them.

The chain uses TRBV7-2 and TRBJ2-6; D is perhaps TRBD1 (6 bases). The CDR3 covers 16 residues. Per the germline V gene, CDR1 is SGHTA and CDR2 is FQGNSA. The germline V and J ends were trimmed by 2 bases and 3 bases, with 11 bases remaining between them. CDR3 amino acids: CASSLIVTGGANVLTF. Written as DNA, the CDR3 is TGTGCCAGCAGCTTAATAGTGACAGGTGGGGCCAACGTCCTGACTTTC.

This clonotype was detected a few times. CDR3 sequence: CASSKSSGTDTQYF. The CDR3 DNA sequence: TGTGCCAGCAGCAAAAGTTCAGGCACAGATACGCAGTATTTT. This chain joins TRBV21-1 and TRBJ2-3. TRBV21-1 is a listed pseudogene. The CDR3 is made up of 14 amino acids.

This chain links TRBV7-9 with TRBJ2-5; the D gene could be TRBD1 or TRBD2 (5 bases each). Trimming took 5 bases from V and 5 from J, leaving 21 bases between them. Germline V gene sequence: CDR1 SEHNR, CDR2 FQNEAQ (reference sequence). The CDR3 spans 16 residues. The DNA for the CDR3 is TGTGCCAGCAGCACCGGAGGCAGCACTCCAGGGGAGACCCAGTACTTC. This sequence encodes CASSTGGSTPGETQYF.

The gene calls are TRBV6-2 or TRBV6-3 and TRBJ1-5, with D perhaps TRBD1 (6 bases). The germline CDR1 and CDR2 sequences are MNHEY and SVGEGT. The CDR3 has 14 amino acids. V was shortened by 6 bases and J by 4 bases, with 13 bases between the two germline ends. This chain's CDR3 is CASRYDRRNQPQHF. CDR3 in DNA: TGTGCCAGCAGATATGACAGGCGGAATCAGCCCCAGCATTTT.

This clonotype was picked up one time. This chain uses TRBV7-3 with TRBJ2-3; 10 bases map to TRBD2. This CDR3 has 16 residues. V shed 2 bases, J shed 3 bases, and the junction held 5 bases outside the gene matches. Germline V lookup: CDR1 SGHTA, CDR2 FQGTGA. Here the CDR3 reads CASSLWSGGDTDTQYF. CDR3 nucleotide sequence: TGTGCCAGCAGCTTATGGAGCGGGGGGGATACAGATACGCAGTATTTT.

The chain employs TRBV24-1 and TRBJ2-3; the match to TRBD1 covers 9 bases. This CDR3 spans 16 amino acids. Unmatched junction bases numbered 9, after V lost 5 bases and J lost 4 bases. Germline loops: CDR1 KGHDR, CDR2 SFDVKD. CDR3 in DNA: TGTGCCACCAGTGCACTAGGACAGGGGAACTCAGATACGCAGTATTTT. Its translation is CATSALGQGNSDTQYF.

V is TRBV5-1 and J is TRBJ1-1; 10 bases agree with TRBD1. This CDR3 contains 15 residues. The junction had 6 bases not matched to a gene; V was cut back by 4 bases and J by 3 bases. Germline values: CDR1 SGHRS, CDR2 YFSETQ. CDR3 loop: CASSPRDRGDTEAFF. CDR3 DNA: TGCGCCAGCAGCCCCCGGGACAGGGGTGACACTGAAGCTTTCTTT.

This clonotype showed up just a few times. The V and J genes are TRBV25-1 and TRBJ2-3; the D is unclear. Trimming removed 6 bases from V and 6 bases from J, with 19 bases in between. In germline, CDR1 is MGHDK, CDR2 SYGVNS. The CDR3 runs 15 residues. CDR3 in amino acids: CASRRSTTAVDTQYF. For the CDR3, the DNA is TGTGCCAGCAGAAGATCGACAACCGCGGTGGATACGCAGTATTTT.

This clonotype was seen a handful of times. The genes are TRBV4-3 and TRBJ2-1; possible D gene TRBD1, 6 bases. The germline CDR1 and CDR2 sequences are LGHNA and YSLEER. V was clipped by 4 bases and J by 7 bases, with 23 bases between them. This CDR3 region has 17 residues. The CDR3 coding sequence is TGCGCCAGCAGCCGCCCCCCCGGGGAATCTACAGGGAATGAGCAGTTCTTC. Amino acid sequence: CASSRPPGESTGNEQFF.

The chain links TRBV12-3 or TRBV12-4 to TRBJ1-5; D may be TRBD1 (5 bases). Trimming left V 1 base short and J 6 bases short, with 10 bases between. This CDR3 comprises 14 residues. The CDR3 is CASSLEGIFQPQHF. CDR3 DNA: TGTGCCAGCAGTTTAGAGGGGATATTTCAGCCCCAGCATTTT.

The chain employs TRBV2 and TRBJ2-5, with TRBD1 identical over 9 bases. V lost 7 bases to trimming and J lost 4 bases; unmatched junction nucleotides: 4. Germline V gene sequence: CDR1 SNHLY, CDR2 FYNNEI. This CDR3 is 13 amino acids long. This CDR3 reads CASTMDRGETQYF. DNA for the CDR3: TGTGCCAGCACAATGGACAGGGGAGAGACCCAGTACTTC.

This clonotype was seen a handful of times. The V and J genes are TRBV9 and TRBJ2-3; TRBD1 agrees at 8 bases. There are 14 residues in the CDR3. The J segment lost 7 bases and the V segment lost 3 bases, leaving 7 bases of the junction unmatched. Germline CDR1 reads SGDLS; CDR2 reads YYNGEE. The CDR3 DNA reads TGTGCCAGCAGCGAGGACAGGGTTAGGAATACGCAGTATTTT. Amino acids: CASSEDRVRNTQYF.

This clonotype was picked up a small number of times. The rearrangement joins TRBV4-3 to TRBJ2-1; D gene unclear. Trimming pared 0 bases from V and 0 bases from J, leaving 15 bases between. Germline values: CDR1 LGHNA, CDR2 YSLEER. The CDR3 is 18 residues long. The CDR3 DNA follows: TGCGCCAGCAGCCAAGACCGGATTTTAAGATACTCCTACAATGAGCAGTTCTTC. It specifies CASSQDRILRYSYNEQFF.

This clonotype was counted between two and nine times. This chain links TRBV5-1 with TRBJ1-2; D may be TRBD1 (5 bases). Trimming pared 0 bases from V and 2 bases from J, leaving 8 bases between. Germline V gives CDR1 SGHRS, CDR2 YFSETQ. CDR3 size: 14 residues. The CDR3 nucleotides read TGCGCCAGCAGCTTGGGAAACAGGAACTATGGCTACACCTTC. This encodes CASSLGNRNYGYTF.